The 2 T cell receptor beta chains listed next were all sequenced from one sample in a study of shared clonotypes between healthy human individuals. Assay used: immunoSEQ multiplex PCR; TCRdb lists only in-frame clones, some missing. The data show just over 2,000,000 clones, 95% seen once. Sequencing was performed on naive CD4+ T cells sorted from blood. Indicated subset: CD45RA+ positively selected. Every receptor here comes from a man aged 18 to 30 in good health.

The J gene is TRBJ1-5, the V gene TRBV6-1; D not certain. Germline CDR1 reads MNHNS; CDR2 reads SASEGT. The CDR3 is 14 amino acids. V gave up 0 bases and J gave up 7 bases, with 10 bases separating them. The CDR3 loop is CASSEAVIIQPQHF. For the CDR3, the DNA is TGTGCCAGCAGTGAAGCGGTAATAATCCAGCCCCAGCATTTT.

The CDR3 region has the DNA TGCGCCAGCAGCTTCCAAGGACCCGGTGTCACTGAAGCTTTCTTT. As protein: CASSFQGPGVTEAFF. The chain links TRBV5-1 to TRBJ1-1; D remains ambiguous. V was shortened by 2 bases and J by 4 bases, with 15 bases between the two germline ends. Germline V lookup: CDR1 SGHRS, CDR2 YFSETQ. This CDR3 spans 15 amino acids.